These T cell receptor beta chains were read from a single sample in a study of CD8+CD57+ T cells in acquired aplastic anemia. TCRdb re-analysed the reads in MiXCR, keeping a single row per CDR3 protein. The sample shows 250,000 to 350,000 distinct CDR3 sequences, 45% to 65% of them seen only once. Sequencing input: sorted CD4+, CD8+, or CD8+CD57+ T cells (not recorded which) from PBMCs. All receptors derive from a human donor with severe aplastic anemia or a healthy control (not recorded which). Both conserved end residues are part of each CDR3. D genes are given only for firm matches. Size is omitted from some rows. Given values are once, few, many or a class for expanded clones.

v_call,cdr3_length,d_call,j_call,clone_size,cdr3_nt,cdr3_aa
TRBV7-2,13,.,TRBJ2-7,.,TGTGCCAGCACCGCTGGGGGGGCCGGTGAGCAGTACTTC,CASTAGGAGEQYF
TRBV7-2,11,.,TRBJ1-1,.,TGTGCCCTTTTCGTTGGGAGTGAAGCTTTCTTT,CALFVGSEAFF
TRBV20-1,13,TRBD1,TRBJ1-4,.,TGCAGTGCTAAGGGGACAGGGGATGAAAAACTGTTTTTT,CSAKGTGDEKLFF
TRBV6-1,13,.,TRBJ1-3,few,TGTGCCAGCAGCCGACTGAGCGGAAACACCATATATTTT,CASSRLSGNTIYF
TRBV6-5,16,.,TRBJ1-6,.,TGTGCCAGCAGGAGGGCAATAATGGATTATAATTCACCCCTCCACTTT,CASRRAIMDYNSPLHF
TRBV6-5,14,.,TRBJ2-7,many,TGTGCCAGCAGTTATTTTGCTCACTCGGGGGAGCAGTACTTC,CASSYFAHSGEQYF
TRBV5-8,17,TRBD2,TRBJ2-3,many,TGTGCCAGCAGCAGCTCTAGCGGGGGGTCCCGCACAGATACGCAGTATTTT,CASSSSSGGSRTDTQYF
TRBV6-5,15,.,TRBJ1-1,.,TGTGCCAGCAAGATTAGTCCGGGGATGAACACTGAAGCTTTCTTT,CASKISPGMNTEAFF
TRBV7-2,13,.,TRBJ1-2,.,TGTGCCAGCAGCTTAGCGGGGGATCGGGGCTACACCTTC,CASSLAGDRGYTF
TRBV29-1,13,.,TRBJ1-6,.,TGCAGCGTGAGGCGTGCTTGGGATTCACCCCTCCACTTT,CSVRRAWDSPLHF
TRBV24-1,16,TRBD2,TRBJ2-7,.,TGTGCCACCAGTGCCCCCGGGACTAGCGGGAGTCTGGAGCAGTACTTC,CATSAPGTSGSLEQYF
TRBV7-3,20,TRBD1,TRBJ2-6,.,TGTGCCAGCAGCTTAACGACAGGGACAGCTATCGGGTCTGGGGCCAACGTCCTGACTTTC,CASSLTTGTAIGSGANVLTF
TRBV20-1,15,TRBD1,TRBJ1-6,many,TGCAGTGCTACCGACCGGACAGGGCTTAATTCACCCCTCCACTTT,CSATDRTGLNSPLHF
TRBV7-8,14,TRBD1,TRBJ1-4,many,TGTGCCAGCAGCTTAGGGGCAGGGGGCGAAAAACTGTTTTTT,CASSLGAGGEKLFF
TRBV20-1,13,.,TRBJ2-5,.,TGCAGTGCTAGAGTCGGACAGATAGAGACCCAGTACTTC,CSARVGQIETQYF
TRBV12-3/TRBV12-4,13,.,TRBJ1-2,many,TGTGCCAGCAGATGGGGGAAAGACTATGGCTACACCTTC,CASRWGKDYGYTF
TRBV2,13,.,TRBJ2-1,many,TGTGCCAGCAGGACTAGCTCCTACAATGAGCAGTTCTTC,CASRTSSYNEQFF
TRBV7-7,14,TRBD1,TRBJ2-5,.,TGTGCTAGCAGCTGGGACAGGGATGGCGAGACCCAGTACTTC,CASSWDRDGETQYF
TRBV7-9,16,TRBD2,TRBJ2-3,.,TGTGCCAGCAGCGATCAAACTAGCGGATCCACAGATACGCAGTATTTT,CASSDQTSGSTDTQYF
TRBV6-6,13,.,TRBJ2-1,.,TGTGCCAGCAAAATGGGCTCCTACAATGAGCAGTTCTTC,CASKMGSYNEQFF
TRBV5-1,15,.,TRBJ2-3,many,TGCGCCAGCAGCTTCCGGGACTGGAACACAGATACGCAGTATTTT,CASSFRDWNTDTQYF
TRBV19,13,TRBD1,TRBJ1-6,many,TGTGCCAGTAGCGACAGGGGGAATTCACCCCTCCACTTT,CASSDRGNSPLHF
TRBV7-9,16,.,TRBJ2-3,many,TGTGCCAGCAGCTTAAGTGGGTCCAACCCGGGGAGTACGCAGTATTTT,CASSLSGSNPGSTQYF
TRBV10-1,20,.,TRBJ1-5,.,TGCGCCAGCAGTGAGTCGAGCGACGGGACGGCGCGATATAGCAATCAGCCCCAGCATTTT,CASSESSDGTARYSNQPQHF
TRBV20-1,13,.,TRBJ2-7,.,TGCAGTGCTAGAGACAGTTCAACCTACGAGCAGTACTTC,CSARDSSTYEQYF
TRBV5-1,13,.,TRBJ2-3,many,TGCGCCAGCAGCACCTCAGGCACAGATACGCAGTATTTT,CASSTSGTDTQYF
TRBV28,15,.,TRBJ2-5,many,TGTGCCAGCAGCTCAAGCAAGGGGGTTCGTGAGACCCAGTACTTC,CASSSSKGVRETQYF
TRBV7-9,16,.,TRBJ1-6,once,TGTGCCAGCAGCCCTTGGGCGGGAGCAAGTAATTCACCCCTCCACTTT,CASSPWAGASNSPLHF
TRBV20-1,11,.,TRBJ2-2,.,TGCAGTGCTAGACGGGGCGGGGAGCTGTTTTTT,CSARRGGELFF
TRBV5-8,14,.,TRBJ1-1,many,TGTGCCAGCAGAAAGGAGATTACGAACACTGAAGCTTTCTTT,CASRKEITNTEAFF
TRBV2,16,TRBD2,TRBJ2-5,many,TGTGCCAGCAGTGCGGGACTAGCGGGGGAAGGAGAGACCCAGTACTTC,CASSAGLAGEGETQYF
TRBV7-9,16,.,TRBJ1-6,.,TGTGCCAGCAGCTCTACACAGAGCTCCTATAATTCACCCCTCCACTTT,CASSSTQSSYNSPLHF
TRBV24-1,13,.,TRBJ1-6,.,TGTGCCACCACGGCTTCGTATAATTCACCCCTCCACTTT,CATTASYNSPLHF
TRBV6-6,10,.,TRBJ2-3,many,TGTGCCACCCGTTTCGATACGCAGTATTTT,CATRFDTQYF
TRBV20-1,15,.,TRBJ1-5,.,TGCAGTGCTAGAGATGGTGGGGGTAGCAATCAGCCCCAGCATTTT,CSARDGGGSNQPQHF
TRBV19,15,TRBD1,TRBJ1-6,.,TGTGCCAGTAGTATGGGACAGGGGGCTGGGTCACCCCTCCACTTT,CASSMGQGAGSPLHF
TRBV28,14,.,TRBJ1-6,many,TGTGCCAGCAGTTTAGATACAGGGAAGACACCCCTCCACTTT,CASSLDTGKTPLHF
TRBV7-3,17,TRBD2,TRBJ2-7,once,TGTGCCAGCAGCGGAAAGACTAGCGGGACCCTAACCTACGAGCAGTACTTC,CASSGKTSGTLTYEQYF
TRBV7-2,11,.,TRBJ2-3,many,TGTGCCAGCAGCCTGAAAGATACGCAGTATTTT,CASSLKDTQYF
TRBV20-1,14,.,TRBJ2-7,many,TGCAGTGCTAGAGATAGCTCCCGTCCGTGGGAGCAGTACTTC,CSARDSSRPWEQYF
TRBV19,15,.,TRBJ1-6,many,TGTGCCAGTACCGCACTTAGCTCCTATAATTCACCCCTCCACTTT,CASTALSSYNSPLHF
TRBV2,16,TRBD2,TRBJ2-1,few,TGTGCCAGCAGGCGCACGACTAGCGGGAACTACAATGAGCAGTTCTTC,CASRRTTSGNYNEQFF
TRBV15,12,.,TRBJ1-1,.,TGTGCCACCAGCGGCGTGGGCACTGAAGCTTTCTTT,CATSGVGTEAFF
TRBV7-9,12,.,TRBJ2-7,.,TGTGCCAGCAGCAAATCATCCGGCGAGCAGTACTTC,CASSKSSGEQYF
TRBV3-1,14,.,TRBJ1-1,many,TGTGCCAGCAGCCAAGTACAGGTTGACACTGAAGCTTTCTTT,CASSQVQVDTEAFF